Shown below are 20 T cell receptor beta chains from a single sample sequenced in a study of Graves' ophthalmopathy and Graves' hyperthyroidism. Scientists amplified the TCR beta CDR3 regions from RNA transcripts. HTBI primers were used in a first-round RT-PCR, which preceded a second-round multiplex PCR. TCRdb reanalysed the multiplex PCR reads using MiXCR and keeps one entry per CDR3 protein. The table includes roughly 160,000 distinct CDR3 sequences, about two fifths detected once. Sequenced input: peripheral blood. The source of these receptors is a man aged 25-45 years with Graves' ophthalmopathy.

This clonotype was recorded many times. The J gene is TRBJ2-7, the V gene TRBV4-1; D is uncertain. Trimming stripped 0 bases from V and 1 base from J, with 10 bases between. In germline, CDR1 is MGHRA, CDR2 YSYEKL. The CDR3 has 15 residues. The CDR3 spells CASSQDRSLSYEQYF. The CDR3 DNA follows: TGCGCCAGCAGCCAAGATAGGTCGTTGTCCTACGAGCAGTACTTC.

The chain employs TRBV12-3 or TRBV12-4 and TRBJ1-1, with D maybe TRBD1 (6 bases). The CDR3 is made up of 15 amino acids. Trimming removed 0 bases from V and 5 bases from J, with 13 bases in between. This CDR3 is CASSLADTGITEAFF. CDR3 coding DNA: TGTGCCAGCAGTTTAGCGGACACAGGGATAACTGAAGCTTTCTTT.

V and J are TRBV6-2 or TRBV6-3 and TRBJ2-7; 8 positions match TRBD2. The CDR3 sequence is 16 residues long. Trimming cost V 2 bases and J 5 bases; bases outside gene matches: 11. The germline gives CDR1 MNHEY, CDR2 SVGEGT. CDR3 sequence reads: CASSYRLMAGGDEQYF. The DNA for the CDR3 is TGTGCCAGCAGTTACAGACTCATGGCGGGAGGCGACGAGCAGTACTTC.

This chain links TRBV19 with TRBJ1-5; 8 bases line up with TRBD1. Trimming at V came to 4 bases and at J to 3 bases, leaving 8 bases not matched to a gene. Per germline, CDR1 LNHDA and CDR2 SQIVND (reference sequence). CDR3 size: 16 residues. The CDR3 nucleotides are TGTGCCAGTAGTAGAGACGGGACAGGTACCAATCAGCCCCAGCATTTT. Translation gives CASSRDGTGTNQPQHF.

The V and J genes are TRBV4-3 and TRBJ1-1; D perhaps matches TRBD1 (5 bases). V was pared by 8 bases and J by 6 bases, with 16 bases between. The CDR3 runs 13 residues. CDR1 and CDR2 from the germline V gene are LGHNA and YSLEER. CDR3 DNA sequence: TGCGCCAGCCAAGATGGACACGACGCTGAAGCTTTCTTT. It yields the protein CASQDGHDAEAFF.

This clonotype was observed at least ten times. The chain joins TRBV9 to TRBJ1-6; D is possibly TRBD1 (5 bases). V lost 2 bases and J 8 bases, leaving 14 bases between the germline ends. This CDR3 region has 15 residues. Germline V CDR1 and CDR2: SGDLS, YYNGEE. The CDR3, as DNA: TGTGCCAGCAGCGTTTCGGGGCGAGGGGATTCACCCCTCCACTTT. Translated, it gives CASSVSGRGDSPLHF.

This clonotype was seen many times. The V and J genes are TRBV28 and TRBJ1-1, with D unclear. The germline V and J ends were trimmed by 5 bases and 1 base, with 8 bases remaining between them. The CDR3 totals 13 residues. The germline gives CDR1 MDHEN, CDR2 SYDVKM. Here the CDR3 reads CASSVPTNTEAFF. The CDR3 coding sequence is TGTGCCAGCAGTGTCCCTACGAACACTGAAGCTTTCTTT.

The chain has TRBV28 and TRBJ2-5; no definite D call. Germline lookup yields CDR1 MDHEN and CDR2 SYDVKM. V gave up 4 bases and J gave up 5 bases, with 14 bases separating them. The CDR3 length is 14 residues. The CDR3 protein is CASSSLSGEETQYF. The CDR3 DNA follows: TGTGCCAGCAGTTCGTTATCCGGAGAGGAGACCCAGTACTTC.

There are many counts of this clonotype. A read error may be the cause here, since a much bigger clone is one base away. V and J are TRBV6-2 or TRBV6-3 and TRBJ2-6; D call uncertain. This CDR3 is built from 15 residues. Trimming removed 2 bases at V and 0 bases at J, with 5 bases between. Germline V lookup: CDR1 MNHEY, CDR2 SVGEGT. CDR3 protein: CASSYRDSGANVLTF. The CDR3 bases are TGTGCCAGCAGTTACAGGGACTCTGGGGCCAACGTCCTGACTTTC.

The genes are TRBV30 and TRBJ2-7, with 12 bases matching TRBD2. Per the germline V gene, CDR1 is GTSNPN and CDR2 is SVGIG (reference sequence). This CDR3 is 16 amino acids long. V lost 5 bases to trimming and J lost 4 bases; unmatched junction nucleotides: 12. The CDR3 region has the DNA TGTGCCTGGGGGTCCTCTAGCGGGAGGGCTACTTACGAGCAGTACTTC. Translating it yields CAWGSSSGRATYEQYF. Full variable domain (outside the CDR3, taken from reference TRBV30 and TRBJ2-7): SQTIHQWPATLVQPVGSPLSLECTVEGTSNPNLYWYRQAAGRGLQLLFYSVGIGQISSEVPQNLSASRPQDRQFILSSKKLLLSDSGFYLCAWGSSSGRATYEQYFGPGTRLTVT.

This clonotype was recorded at least ten times. The chain combines TRBV5-1 with TRBJ1-2; D is unclear. The length of the CDR3 is 14 residues. The V and J ends lost 0 bases and 2 bases respectively, with 8 bases between them. CDR1 is SGHRS and CDR2 is YFSETQ in the germline V gene. The DNA of the CDR3 is TGCGCCAGCAGCTTGGGCCAGATAAACTATGGCTACACCTTC. Translated: CASSLGQINYGYTF.

The table lists this clonotype with many counts. The chain combines TRBV27 with TRBJ2-2; tentative D call: TRBD1 (6 bases). This CDR3 contains 15 residues. V lost 4 bases, J lost 4 bases, and 13 bases lay in between. From germline, CDR1 is MNHEY and CDR2 SMNVEV (reference sequence). CDR3 sequence (DNA): TGTGCCAGCAGTTCGGACAGTCCGGGCACCGGGGAGCTGTTTTTT. This codes for CASSSDSPGTGELFF.

The chain uses TRBV28 and TRBJ1-2; tentatively, D is TRBD1 (6 bases). Germline CDR1 reads MDHEN; CDR2 reads SYDVKM. The CDR3 consists of 15 residues. V lost 5 bases to trimming and J lost 4 bases, with 17 bases between them. As DNA, the CDR3 is TGTGCCAGCAGTCACTCGGACCGGGGGCTCTATGGCTACACCTTC. Translated: CASSHSDRGLYGYTF.

This chain uses TRBV7-2 with TRBJ2-5; TRBD2 is a possible D gene (6 bases). The germline V and J ends were trimmed by 2 bases and 1 base, with 14 bases remaining between them. This CDR3 is built from 16 residues. Germline CDR1 is SGHTA and CDR2 is FQGNSA. CDR3 residues: CASSLREASAQETQYF. CDR3 nucleotides: TGTGCCAGCAGCTTAAGGGAGGCTTCTGCCCAAGAGACCCAGTACTTC.

This clonotype was counted many times. The chain is built from TRBV5-6 and TRBJ1-2; D is uncertain. In germline, CDR1 is SGHDT, CDR2 YYEEEE. This CDR3 contains 17 residues. V lost 4 bases and J 4 bases, leaving 23 bases between the germline ends. CDR3: CASSHDRAGRLTYGYTF. The CDR3 DNA reads TGTGCCAGCAGCCATGATCGGGCCGGACGGCTGACCTATGGCTACACCTTC.

At least ten counts were recorded for this clonotype. The chain carries TRBV7-8 and TRBJ2-2, with TRBD2 identical over 9 bases. V trimming: 5 bases; J trimming: 3 bases; junction bases outside the gene matches: 7. Germline loops: CDR1 SGHVS, CDR2 FQNEAQ. The CDR3 length is 16 residues. In DNA, the CDR3 is TGTGCCAGCAGCCCTCGCCAGCGGGAGGACACCGGGGAGCTGTTTTTT. Its translation: CASSPRQREDTGELFF.

This clonotype was counted many times. This chain connects TRBV20-1 to TRBJ1-5; no clear D. CDR3 length: 13 amino acids. Germline V CDR1 and CDR2: DFQATT, SNEGSKA (reference sequence). Trimming took 0 bases from V and 5 from J, leaving 8 bases between them. The CDR3: CSARDPGDQPQHF. The CDR3 region has the DNA TGCAGTGCTAGAGACCCCGGGGATCAGCCCCAGCATTTT.

V usage is TRBV28 and J usage is TRBJ2-7; the D gene is possibly TRBD2 (5 bases). Germline CDR1 is MDHEN and CDR2 is SYDVKM. The V and J ends lost 1 base and 7 bases respectively, with 11 bases between them. The CDR3 spans 13 residues. CDR3 sequence: CASSLSGVGEQYF. CDR3 nucleotides: TGTGCCAGCAGTTTATCCGGGGTGGGGGAGCAGTACTTC. The full variable domain, in which reference TRBV28 and TRBJ2-7 provide the parts outside the CDR3, is DVKVTQSSRYLVKRTGEKVFLECVQDMDHENMFWYRQDPGLGLRLIYFSYDVKMKEKGDIPEGYSVSREKKERFSLILESASTNQTSMYLCASSLSGVGEQYFGPGTRLTVT.

This clonotype was recorded many times. This CDR3 is CASSRFPGMNTEAFF. The CDR3 DNA sequence: TGCGCCAGCAGCAGATTCCCTGGGATGAACACTGAAGCTTTCTTT. The V call is TRBV5-1, the J call TRBJ1-1; D remains unclear. Germline V lookup: CDR1 SGHRS, CDR2 YFSETQ. With 4 bases removed from V and 0 bases from J, the gap between germline ends came to 13 bases. This CDR3 has 15 residues.

This clonotype was recorded at least ten times. The rearrangement links TRBV24-1 to TRBJ2-6; 8 nucleotides agree with TRBD1. From germline, CDR1 is KGHDR and CDR2 SFDVKD. Trimming cost V 6 bases and J 2 bases; bases outside gene matches: 5. The CDR3 runs to 16 residues. CDR3 nucleotide sequence: TGTGCCACCAGTATGCAGACAGGGGCTGGGGCCAACGTCCTGACTTTC. Translating gives CATSMQTGAGANVLTF.